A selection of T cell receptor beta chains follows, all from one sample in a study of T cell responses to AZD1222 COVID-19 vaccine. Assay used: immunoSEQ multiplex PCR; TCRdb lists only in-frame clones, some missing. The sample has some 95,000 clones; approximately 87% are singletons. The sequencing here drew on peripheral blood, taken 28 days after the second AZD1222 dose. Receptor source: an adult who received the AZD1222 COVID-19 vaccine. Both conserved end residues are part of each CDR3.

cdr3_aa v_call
CASSQFYGTGGTDTQYF TRBV7-8
CASSIAGYGYTF TRBV19
CASSRQEGRYYEQYF TRBV13
CASGLGLTPSTDTQYF TRBV12-5
CASSPGAFKGEKLFF TRBV28
CASNSFLAGGDTGELFF TRBV3-1/TRBV3-2
CSASGSGGNTIYF TRBV20-1
CASSVTGGAQPQHF TRBV9
CASRDMAQHF TRBV5-6
CASSFSHHEQFF TRBV27
CASSTDRENTEAFF TRBV19
CASSFFTGLHTGELFF TRBV5-4
CASSLGGVGELFF TRBV12-3/TRBV12-4
CASGGGSREGGYTF TRBV2
CASSHGLAGGETQYF TRBV5-1
CASSSWISSSNEQFF TRBV5-4
CASSDRGTYEQYF TRBV25-1
CASSQERQGKAFF TRBV14
CARSRDPMSRQGRANTEAFF TRBV4-1
CASSTQREWGNEQFF TRBV19
CASSPTANTEAFF TRBV19
CASSQADSEYGYTF TRBV4-2
CASSPQGLNDQPQHF TRBV2
CARGLDGGEQFF TRBV7-9
CASSPGTEQETQYF TRBV18
CASSSGGFPGELFF TRBV6-5
CASRPTGGGWEKLFF TRBV10-1
CASSPHKTGGEKLFF TRBV28
CASSFPSTTNEKLFF TRBV7-9
CASSLDSSSLTDTQYF TRBV5-4
CASSYGGELSMAPQSSYEQYF TRBV6-8
CASSRGGREDTQYF TRBV7-6
CASSSGPALNYGYTF TRBV7-2
CASSFGGSKETQYF TRBV6-5
CASSFGPQEGEQYF TRBV5-1
CASSLVDDSTYEQYF TRBV7-2
CATSRDPGQGGQPQHF TRBV15
CASSHRQGANTGELFF TRBV9
CASSPHLAKNIQYF TRBV5-6
CAISDSTRWQYF TRBV10-3
CASSVELETDTQYF TRBV9
CAISEVPGRTEAFF TRBV10-3
CASSEAWFGEKLFF TRBV6-1
CASSSSSGRTDTQYF TRBV7-2
CASSVDGVVNTEAFF TRBV9
CASSRVQGADEQYF TRBV7-9
CASSFTSGGGYEQYF TRBV7-2
CASSLLGISEAFF TRBV5-6
CATSDLPRGEQFF TRBV24-1
CASSIPPNTEAFF TRBV19